What follows are 4 T cell receptor beta chains derived from one specimen sequenced in a study of CXCR3-negative and CXCR3-positive naive CD8 T cells. Study-level points and caveats: CXCR3-expressing naive cells carried TRB CDR3s more hydrophobic than those of CXCR3-negative naive cells.

No antigens are known for them. TRB cDNA was prepared as libraries by UMI-labeled 5' RACE. TCRdb re-called the 5' RACE reads and gives one entry per CDR3 protein, without DNA. In all, the sample yields under 150,000 distinct CDR3 sequences. Sequenced input: naive CXCR3+ CD8+ T cells from blood. Noted subset: CD45RO-CCR7+CD27+CD95- naive CD8+ T cells expressing CXCR3 (TNR3+). The receptor set was obtained from a human donor in good health. Some clones in this sample may be carry-over from other donors' samples.

J is TRBJ2-3 and V is TRBV19; there is no DNA to check the TCRdb D call of TRBD2. Germline V gene lookup returns CDR1 LNHDA and CDR2 SQIVND (reference sequence). This CDR3 contains 15 residues. The CDR3 is CASSIFAGGPDTQYF.

The chain is built from TRBV7-8 and TRBJ2-3; TCRdb's D call, TRBD2, is unchecked because there is no DNA. This CDR3 comprises 16 residues. Germline V lookup: CDR1 SGHVS, CDR2 FQNEAQ. CDR3 sequence reads: CASSLVLAGNTDTQYF.

The chain employs TRBV29-1 and TRBJ2-3; TCRdb reports TRBD2, a call that lacks DNA to check it against. Germline CDR1 reads SQVTM; CDR2 reads ANQGSEA. This CDR3 region has 14 residues. The chain's CDR3 is CSVEEGLSTDTQYF.

The rearrangement links TRBV6-2 or TRBV6-3 to TRBJ1-1; TCRdb designates TRBD1, a call that cannot be tested without DNA. The CDR3 is 17 residues long. Germline V gene lookup returns CDR1 MNHEY and CDR2 SVGEGT. CDR3 in amino acids: CASSPPGTQITNTEAFF.